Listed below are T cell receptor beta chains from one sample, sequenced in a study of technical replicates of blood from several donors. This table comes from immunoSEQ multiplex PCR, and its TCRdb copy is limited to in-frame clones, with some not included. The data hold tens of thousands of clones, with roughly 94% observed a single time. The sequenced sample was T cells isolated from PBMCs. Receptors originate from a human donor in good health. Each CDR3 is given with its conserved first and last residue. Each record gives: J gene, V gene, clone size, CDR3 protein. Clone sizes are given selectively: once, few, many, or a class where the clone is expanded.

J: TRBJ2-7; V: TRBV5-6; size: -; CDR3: CASSLVWTTYEQYF
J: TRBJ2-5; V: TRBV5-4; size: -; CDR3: CASSLIRGETQYF
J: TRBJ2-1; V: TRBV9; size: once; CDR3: CASSVDLGLAGSYNEQFF
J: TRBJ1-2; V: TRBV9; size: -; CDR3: CASGEVGYTF
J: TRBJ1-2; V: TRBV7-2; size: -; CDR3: CASSLVAGSNYGYTF
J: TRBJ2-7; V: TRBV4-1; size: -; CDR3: CASSQATSGSPYEQYF
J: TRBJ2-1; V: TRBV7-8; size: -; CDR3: CASSLALYGGRTGDNEQFF
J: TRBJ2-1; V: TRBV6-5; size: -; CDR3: CASSYFSPGFQDEQFF
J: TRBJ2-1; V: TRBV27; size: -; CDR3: CASSLFTGDEQFF
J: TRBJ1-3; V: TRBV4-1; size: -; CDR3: CASSQVGVPGNTIYF
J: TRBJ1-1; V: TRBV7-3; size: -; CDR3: CASSYSVITGGAEAFF
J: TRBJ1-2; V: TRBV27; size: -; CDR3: CASSFLNNYGYTF
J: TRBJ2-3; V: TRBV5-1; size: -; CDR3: CASSLAGASTDTQYF
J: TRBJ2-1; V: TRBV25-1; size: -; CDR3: CASSAYRLASEQFF
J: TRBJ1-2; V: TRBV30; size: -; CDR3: CAWMFAGGYGYTF
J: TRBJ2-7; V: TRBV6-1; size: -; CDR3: CASSESGELSEQYF
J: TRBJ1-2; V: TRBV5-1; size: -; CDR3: CASSETGQGYGYTF
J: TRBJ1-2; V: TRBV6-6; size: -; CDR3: CASSPEKRNGYTF
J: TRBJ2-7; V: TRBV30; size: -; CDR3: CASSYSSYEQYF
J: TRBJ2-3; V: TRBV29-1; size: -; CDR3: CSAGTSGTDTQYF
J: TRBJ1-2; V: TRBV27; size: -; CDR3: CASSRQLGGGGNGYTF
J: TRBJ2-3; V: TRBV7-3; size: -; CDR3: CASSLRGTFTDTQYF
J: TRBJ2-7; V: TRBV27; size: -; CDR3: CASSQNIHEQYF
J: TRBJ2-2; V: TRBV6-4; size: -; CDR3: CASQGDREIGELFF
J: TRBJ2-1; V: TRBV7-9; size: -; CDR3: CASSFTGANEQFF
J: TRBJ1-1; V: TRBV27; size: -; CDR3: CASSLTLFGLNTEAFF
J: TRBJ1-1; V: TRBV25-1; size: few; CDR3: CASNSDTEAFF
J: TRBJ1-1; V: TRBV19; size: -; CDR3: CASSKLTGNTEAFF
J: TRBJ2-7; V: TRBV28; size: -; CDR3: CASNFPGVGHEQYF
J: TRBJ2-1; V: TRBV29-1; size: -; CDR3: CSAPGQARNEQFF
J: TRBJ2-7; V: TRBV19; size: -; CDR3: CASSRPGAYEQYF
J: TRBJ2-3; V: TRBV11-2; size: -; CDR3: CASSLVRTSGSTDTQYF
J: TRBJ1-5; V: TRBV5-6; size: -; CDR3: CASSLQGQPQHF